This is a list of T cell receptor beta chains from one sample in a study of T cell repertoires in cytomegalovirus infection. Antigens for these TCRs are unknown. One entry per CDR3 protein results from TCRdb running MiXCR on the reads. Among about 920,000 distinct CDR3 sequences listed, approximately 31% were seen once. Sequencing used cultured CD8+ T cells from PBMCs, obtained from culture after CMV antigen stimulation. The source of these receptors is a human donor in good health (CMV status not recorded). Some clones in this sample may be carry-over from other donors' samples. The CDR3 runs from the conserved cysteine through the conserved F or W. The order of the fields is J gene, clone size, D gene, CDR3 length, V gene, CDR3 DNA, CDR3 protein. D genes are given only for firm matches. The listing skips clone size in some rows; elsewhere it reads once, few, many or a size class.

J gene: TRBJ1-1
clone size: few
D gene: NA
CDR3 length: 15
V gene: TRBV6-6
CDR3 DNA: TGTGCCAGCAGGCAAAAGGCAGGAACGAACACTGAAGCTTTCTTT
CDR3 protein: CASRQKAGTNTEAFF

J gene: TRBJ1-1
clone size: NA
D gene: NA
CDR3 length: 14
V gene: TRBV7-6
CDR3 DNA: TGTGCCAGCAGCTTAGAAGACACCAACACTGAAGCTTTCTTT
CDR3 protein: CASSLEDTNTEAFF

J gene: TRBJ2-5
clone size: few
D gene: NA
CDR3 length: 15
V gene: TRBV25-1
CDR3 DNA: TGTGCCAGCAGTGAATTCGGAGGAGAGGGAGAGACCCAGTACTTC
CDR3 protein: CASSEFGGEGETQYF

J gene: TRBJ1-3
clone size: NA
D gene: NA
CDR3 length: 15
V gene: TRBV7-9
CDR3 DNA: TGTGCCAGCAGCTTGGGGGGGGAAAGAGGAAACACCATATATTTT
CDR3 protein: CASSLGGERGNTIYF

J gene: TRBJ2-1
clone size: few
D gene: NA
CDR3 length: 15
V gene: TRBV12-3/TRBV12-4
CDR3 DNA: TGTGCCAGCAGTTTCTTGGGCATAATCAACGATGAGCAGTTCTTC
CDR3 protein: CASSFLGIINDEQFF

J gene: TRBJ2-1
clone size: few
D gene: TRBD2
CDR3 length: 18
V gene: TRBV5-5
CDR3 DNA: TGTGCCAGCAGCTTGCTTATCCTGACTAGCGAACAAAGTGGTGAGCAGTTCTTC
CDR3 protein: CASSLLILTSEQSGEQFF

J gene: TRBJ2-5
clone size: NA
D gene: NA
CDR3 length: 12
V gene: TRBV10-2
CDR3 DNA: TGCGCCAGCAGTGAGGCCTACGGGACCCAGTACTTC
CDR3 protein: CASSEAYGTQYF

J gene: TRBJ1-2
clone size: NA
D gene: NA
CDR3 length: 14
V gene: TRBV7-9
CDR3 DNA: TGTGCCAGCAGCGCACCGGGACAAAACTATGGCTACACCTTC
CDR3 protein: CASSAPGQNYGYTF

J gene: TRBJ2-7
clone size: NA
D gene: NA
CDR3 length: 11
V gene: TRBV6-6
CDR3 DNA: TGTGCCAGCATGAGGAGGGACGAGCAGTACTTC
CDR3 protein: CASMRRDEQYF

J gene: TRBJ2-2
clone size: many
D gene: NA
CDR3 length: 16
V gene: TRBV7-9
CDR3 DNA: TGTGCCAGCAGCTTAGATGGGGGGGCGAAGACCGGGGAGCTGTTTTTT
CDR3 protein: CASSLDGGAKTGELFF

J gene: TRBJ2-3
clone size: NA
D gene: TRBD2
CDR3 length: 14
V gene: TRBV27
CDR3 DNA: TGTGCCAGCAGTTTTTTAGCGGGTGAGGATACGCAGTATTTT
CDR3 protein: CASSFLAGEDTQYF

J gene: TRBJ2-1
clone size: many
D gene: TRBD1
CDR3 length: 15
V gene: TRBV27
CDR3 DNA: TGTGCCAGCAGCTCCGGGACAGGGGCCTACAATGAGCAGTTCTTC
CDR3 protein: CASSSGTGAYNEQFF

J gene: TRBJ1-4
clone size: few
D gene: NA
CDR3 length: 15
V gene: TRBV7-8
CDR3 DNA: TGTGCCAGCAGCACCCTGGGGTCGGCTAATGAAAAACTGTTTTTT
CDR3 protein: CASSTLGSANEKLFF

J gene: TRBJ2-1
clone size: many
D gene: TRBD2
CDR3 length: 16
V gene: TRBV4-1
CDR3 DNA: TGCGCCAGCAGCTTATTAGCGGGGGCCCCTACCAATGAGCAGTTCTTC
CDR3 protein: CASSLLAGAPTNEQFF

J gene: TRBJ2-1
clone size: NA
D gene: NA
CDR3 length: 16
V gene: TRBV4-2
CDR3 DNA: TGTGCCAGCAGCCAAGATTCATCTTGGGGAAACAATGAGCAGTTCTTC
CDR3 protein: CASSQDSSWGNNEQFF

J gene: TRBJ2-3
clone size: NA
D gene: TRBD1
CDR3 length: 15
V gene: TRBV14
CDR3 DNA: TGTGCCAGCACCGGGGCCGGGACAGGCCCGCATACGCAGTATTTT
CDR3 protein: CASTGAGTGPHTQYF

J gene: TRBJ2-5
clone size: NA
D gene: NA
CDR3 length: 11
V gene: TRBV20-1
CDR3 DNA: TGCAGTGCCCTTGACCCGGGGACCCAGTACTTC
CDR3 protein: CSALDPGTQYF

J gene: TRBJ2-1
clone size: NA
D gene: NA
CDR3 length: 17
V gene: TRBV4-1
CDR3 DNA: TGCACCAGCAGCCAAGAATCGGGGCCCGCCTTCTACAATGAGCAGTTCTTC
CDR3 protein: CTSSQESGPAFYNEQFF

J gene: TRBJ2-7
clone size: NA
D gene: TRBD2
CDR3 length: 14
V gene: TRBV12-5
CDR3 DNA: TGTGCTAGTGAATTGGACGGGGGGGCGCGCGAGCAGTACTTC
CDR3 protein: CASELDGGAREQYF

J gene: TRBJ2-5
clone size: few
D gene: NA
CDR3 length: 15
V gene: TRBV9
CDR3 DNA: TGTGCCAGCAGCGTAGAGGGGACCATCCAAGAGACCCAGTACTTC
CDR3 protein: CASSVEGTIQETQYF